This TCR beta chain came from a study of T cells in Graves' hyperthyroidism and ophthalmopathy. Findings and caveats of the study: Most thyroid clonotypes that were expanded above 0.001 also turned up in blood. A median 6.5 months before onset, the model predicted ophthalmopathy.

Researchers amplified the TCR beta CDR3 regions from RNA transcripts. Primed by the HTBI set, a first-round RT-PCR was run on the TCR CDR3. Each CDR3 protein gets one entry after TCRdb re-called the multiplex PCR reads with MiXCR. This sample has 300,000 to 350,000 distinct CDR3 sequences, with roughly 18% found just once. Clinical Activity Scores of at least 3, NOSPECS grades of at least 4 and durations under 3 months characterized ophthalmopathy patients. Thyroid ultrasound, orbital computed tomography, clinical symptoms, and serum thyroxine and TRAb underpinned diagnoses. V shed 2 bases, J shed 7 bases, and the junction held 4 bases outside the gene matches. The CDR3 consists of 14 residues. Per the germline V gene, CDR1 is MNHEY and CDR2 is SMNVEV (reference sequence). In this sample, this clonotype turned up many times. Its target is not known.

This receptor was taken from a woman between 35 and 50 years old with Graves' ophthalmopathy. Material: blood. V usage is TRBV27 and J usage is TRBJ2-2, with 7 bases that match TRBD2. The CDR3 spells CASSLAGEGGELFF. The CDR3, as DNA: TGTGCCAGCAGTTTAGCGGGAGAGGGCGGGGAGCTGTTTTTT.